This TCR beta chain was recorded in a study of blood T cell repertoires in COVID-19. Background on the study: Material from acute and convalescent COVID-19 was sourced from the United States, Italy and Spain. The cDNA or gDNA used as material had been derived from T cells, B-cell-depleted T cells, or PBMCs.

Per the germline V gene, CDR1 is SQVTM and CDR2 is ANQGSEA. The ends were cut back, 3 bases at V and 8 bases at J, with 16 bases in the middle. The CDR3 loop spans 13 amino acids. In its sample, this clone was seen a few times. Per the study methods: Using reference gene primer amplification, nucleated cell counts were estimated. The assay was immunoSEQ multiplex PCR, and TCRdb's table has in-frame clones only and misses some. V and J calls and clone size are given by that table; D and trimming were obtained from the DNA. The data show 150,000 to 180,000 clones, around 85% seen once. This clonotype was obtained from an older woman with acute or convalescent COVID-19. V gene TRBV29-1 combines with J gene TRBJ1-2; no firm D call. Sequenced: peripheral blood. CDR3 sequence: CSVDTVPSRGYTF. In DNA, the CDR3 is TGCAGCGTTGATACAGTACCAAGTCGGGGCTACACCTTC.